These T cell receptor beta chains were read from a single sample in a study of Graves' ophthalmopathy and Graves' hyperthyroidism. TCRdb fed the multiplex PCR reads into MiXCR, producing one record per CDR3 protein. The sample has over a million distinct CDR3 sequences; about 35% are singletons. Source material: peripheral blood or thyroid tissue (not recorded which). These TCRs come from an adult man with Graves' hyperthyroidism. The CDR3 runs from the conserved cysteine through the conserved F or W. Each record gives: J gene, clone size, V gene, CDR3 protein. The size entry is marked missing in some rows and otherwise reads once, few, many or a size class.

TRBJ1-5 | . | TRBV2 | CASSPWTGGQPQHF
TRBJ1-2 | once | TRBV7-9 | CAISSPDNYGYTF
TRBJ1-5 | many | TRBV6-2/TRBV6-3 | CASSYTGGGNQPQHF
TRBJ1-2 | . | TRBV3-1 | CASSPTKNSYGYTF
TRBJ2-2 | . | TRBV6-5 | CASSGAQGGWGTGELFF
TRBJ2-5 | . | TRBV19 | CASSIRFTRDF
TRBJ2-5 | many | TRBV29-1 | CSVRTGVQETQYF
TRBJ1-4 | many | TRBV19 | CARHSGGIEKLFF
TRBJ2-7 | . | TRBV2 | CASSEVAGAGEQYF
TRBJ1-2 | many | TRBV2 | CASSRGPLGYTF
TRBJ1-2 | many | TRBV10-3 | CASLKRQGADGYTF
TRBJ1-2 | many | TRBV20-1 | CSANPDNSNYGYTF
TRBJ1-2 | many | TRBV20-1 | CSARDGTGHTSYGYTF
TRBJ2-7 | . | TRBV12-3/TRBV12-4 | CASSLYLGAYEQYF
TRBJ2-7 | many | TRBV4-3 | CASSQEMGTYEQYF
TRBJ2-7 | . | TRBV15 | CATSSPKRDAYEQYF
TRBJ1-6 | few | TRBV12-3/TRBV12-4 | CASSRQGVPLHF